This T cell receptor beta chain is from a study of cytomegalovirus exposure and HLA in healthy donors. The CDR3 is 12 amino acids. Germline CDR1 reads SGHDN; CDR2 reads FVKESK. The V gene lost 3 bases and the J gene lost 2 bases, with 3 bases spanning the gap. The protocol was immunoSEQ multiplex PCR, while the TCRdb copy is restricted to in-frame clones and leaves out a portion. This repertoire shows some 180,000 clones, 86% found once; its top ten account for more than 5.5%. This receptor was taken from a man aged 25-45 years in good health and CMV-seropositive. This rearrangement joins TRBV14 to TRBJ2-3; D ambiguous. The sample taken for sequencing was PBMCs. CDR3 sequence reads: CASSQVTDTQYF. CDR3 nucleotides: TGTGCCAGCAGCCAGGTCACAGATACGCAGTATTTT.